A selection of T cell receptor beta chains follows, all from one sample in a study of blood T cell repertoires in COVID-19. Clones were read by immunoSEQ multiplex PCR, and TCRdb kept only the in-frame ones, dropping some. The table shows 45,000 to 55,000 clones, with 80% to 90% occurring only once. The specimen was peripheral blood. The source is a human donor in a cohort sampled during active COVID-19. Each CDR3 is given with its conserved first and last residue. The D gene is left open where the match is weak. Clone size appears in some rows only: once, few, many, or a class for an expanded clone.

clone size: -; D gene: TRBD1; J gene: TRBJ2-7; V gene: TRBV29-1; CDR3 DNA: TGCAGCGTCGGGGACAGGCATACCTACGAGCAGTACTTC; CDR3 protein: CSVGDRHTYEQYF
clone size: -; D gene: -; J gene: TRBJ1-2; V gene: TRBV7-2; CDR3 DNA: TGTGCCAGCAGCCGCGTCTATGGCTACACCTTC; CDR3 protein: CASSRVYGYTF
clone size: -; D gene: TRBD2; J gene: TRBJ2-7; V gene: TRBV5-1; CDR3 DNA: TGCGCCAGCAGCTTTGGACTAGCGGGAGGGACCGCCTACGAGCAGTACTTC; CDR3 protein: CASSFGLAGGTAYEQYF
clone size: -; D gene: TRBD1; J gene: TRBJ1-3; V gene: TRBV5-4; CDR3 DNA: TGTGCCAGCAGTCGAACCGGGACAGGTGGAAACACCATATATTTT; CDR3 protein: CASSRTGTGGNTIYF
clone size: -; D gene: -; J gene: TRBJ2-5; V gene: TRBV5-1; CDR3 DNA: TGCGCCAGCAGCTCCTTCGGGTACCAAGAGACCCAGTACTTC; CDR3 protein: CASSSFGYQETQYF
clone size: -; D gene: -; J gene: TRBJ2-3; V gene: TRBV29-1; CDR3 DNA: TGCAGCGTCTCGAGGCGGGACAGAAGCACAGATACGCAGTATTTT; CDR3 protein: CSVSRRDRSTDTQYF
clone size: -; D gene: -; J gene: TRBJ1-6; V gene: TRBV30; CDR3 DNA: TGTGCCTGGAGTGGGAGGGGCACCCTTAGGTCACCCCTCCACTTT; CDR3 protein: CAWSGRGTLRSPLHF
clone size: once; D gene: -; J gene: TRBJ2-7; V gene: TRBV5-6; CDR3 DNA: TGTGCCAGCAGCTTTAGCGGCTACGAGCAGTACTTC; CDR3 protein: CASSFSGYEQYF
clone size: -; D gene: TRBD2; J gene: TRBJ2-7; V gene: TRBV2; CDR3 DNA: TGTGCCAGCCAGCGGGAGGGCCGGGAGCAGTACTTC; CDR3 protein: CASQREGREQYF
clone size: few; D gene: -; J gene: TRBJ2-7; V gene: TRBV5-1; CDR3 DNA: TGCGCCAGCAGCTTGGCCGGGGTAAGAGCCTACGAGCAGTACTTC; CDR3 protein: CASSLAGVRAYEQYF
clone size: -; D gene: TRBD1; J gene: TRBJ1-4; V gene: TRBV3-1/TRBV3-2; CDR3 DNA: TGTGCCAGCAGCCCCGCATGGGTCCAGGGGGCGTCAGGGGAAAAACTGTTTTTT; CDR3 protein: CASSPAWVQGASGEKLFF
clone size: -; D gene: -; J gene: TRBJ1-1; V gene: TRBV5-6; CDR3 DNA: TGTGCCAGCAGCCCTCGGACAGTTCATGAAGCTTTCTTT; CDR3 protein: CASSPRTVHEAFF
clone size: -; D gene: -; J gene: TRBJ1-1; V gene: TRBV19; CDR3 DNA: TGTGCCAGTAGTGCGGTTGATGTATATCACACTGAAGCTTTCTTT; CDR3 protein: CASSAVDVYHTEAFF
clone size: -; D gene: TRBD1; J gene: TRBJ2-7; V gene: TRBV7-9; CDR3 DNA: TGTGCCAGCAGCTTACTCGGACAGGGGCCCCACGAGCAGTACTTC; CDR3 protein: CASSLLGQGPHEQYF
clone size: -; D gene: TRBD2; J gene: TRBJ2-1; V gene: TRBV3-1/TRBV3-2; CDR3 DNA: TGTGCCAGCAGCCAAGATAGTCGACTAGCGGGGGTCCGGCTCAATGAGCAGTTCTTC; CDR3 protein: CASSQDSRLAGVRLNEQFF
clone size: -; D gene: -; J gene: TRBJ2-1; V gene: TRBV5-4; CDR3 DNA: TGTGCCAGCAGCTTGTCCCGAGGCTCCTACAATGAGCAGTTCTTC; CDR3 protein: CASSLSRGSYNEQFF
clone size: -; D gene: -; J gene: TRBJ2-7; V gene: TRBV5-1; CDR3 DNA: TGCGCCAGCAGCTTGGCCGGAGACAGCCCCCACGAGCAGTACTTC; CDR3 protein: CASSLAGDSPHEQYF
clone size: -; D gene: TRBD1; J gene: TRBJ2-7; V gene: TRBV7-2; CDR3 DNA: TGTGCCAGCAGCTATACCCGGGACAGGTGGAACGAGCAGTACTTC; CDR3 protein: CASSYTRDRWNEQYF
clone size: -; D gene: -; J gene: TRBJ1-2; V gene: TRBV19; CDR3 DNA: TGTGCCAGTAGTGCGGGACTTCCCGGCAGCTATGGCTACACCTTC; CDR3 protein: CASSAGLPGSYGYTF
clone size: -; D gene: TRBD1; J gene: TRBJ1-6; V gene: TRBV7-9; CDR3 DNA: TGTGCCAGCAGCCAGGGGGTTCGGCGGAACGGCTCACCCCTCCACTTT; CDR3 protein: CASSQGVRRNGSPLHF
clone size: -; D gene: -; J gene: TRBJ2-3; V gene: TRBV19; CDR3 DNA: TGTGCCAGTAGTGCGACCGGGTTGTCCGATACGCAGTATTTT; CDR3 protein: CASSATGLSDTQYF